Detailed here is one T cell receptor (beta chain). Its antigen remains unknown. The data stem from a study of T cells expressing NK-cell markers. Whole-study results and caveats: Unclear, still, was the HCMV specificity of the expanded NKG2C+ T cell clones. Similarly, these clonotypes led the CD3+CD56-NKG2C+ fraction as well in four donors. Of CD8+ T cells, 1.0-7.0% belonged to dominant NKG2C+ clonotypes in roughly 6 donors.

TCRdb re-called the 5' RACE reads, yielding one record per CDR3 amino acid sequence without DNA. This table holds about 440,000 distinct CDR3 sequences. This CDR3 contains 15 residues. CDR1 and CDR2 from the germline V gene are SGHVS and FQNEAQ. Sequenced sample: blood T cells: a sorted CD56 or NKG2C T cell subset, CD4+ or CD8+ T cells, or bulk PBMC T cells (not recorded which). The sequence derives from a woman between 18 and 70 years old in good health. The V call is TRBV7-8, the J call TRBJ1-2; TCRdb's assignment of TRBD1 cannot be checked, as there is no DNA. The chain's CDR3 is CASSLPGYYNYGYTF.